These 16 T cell receptor beta chains were sequenced from one sample in a study of T cells after yellow fever vaccination. TCRdb used MiXCR to reprocess the 5' RACE reads, holding one entry per CDR3 protein. This table holds 340,000 or so distinct CDR3 sequences, approximately 12% found once. The sequencing here drew on CD4+ T cells sorted from PBMCs, taken 15 days after the yellow fever booster vaccination. These receptor sequences come from a man between 18 and 29 years old who received the YFV17D yellow fever vaccine.

V and J are TRBV2 and TRBJ2-5; no clear D. Germline V lookup: CDR1 SNHLY, CDR2 FYNNEI. Trimming left V 4 bases short and J 2 bases short, with 11 bases between. CDR3 length equals 14 residues. The chain's CDR3 is CASSVSQPQETQYF. The CDR3 nucleotides read TGTGCCAGCAGTGTGAGTCAACCGCAAGAGACCCAGTACTTC.

V is TRBV7-3 and J is TRBJ2-1, with 12 bases fitting TRBD2. The trim removed 5 bases at V and 6 bases at J, leaving 5 bases unmatched. The CDR3 spans 15 residues. CDR1 is SGHTA, CDR2 FQGTGA, per germline. CDR3 protein: CASSVTSGGLNEQFF. CDR3 in DNA: TGTGCCAGCAGCGTGACTAGCGGGGGCCTCAATGAGCAGTTCTTC.

This clonotype showed up just a few times. The chain links TRBV19 to TRBJ2-7; D may be TRBD1 (5 bases). This CDR3 is built from 16 residues. Germline-derived CDR1 and CDR2 are LNHDA and SQIVND (reference sequence). The ends were cut back, 6 bases at V and 5 bases at J, with 23 bases in the middle. The CDR3 region has the DNA TGTGCCAGTAGAGCCCAGGGTCGTGCCAGGGCCGACGAGCAGTACTTC. Translating it yields CASRAQGRARADEQYF.

This clonotype has just a few counts. The chain links TRBV7-9 to TRBJ1-6; perhaps TRBD1 as D (5 bases). V was clipped by 1 base and J by 7 bases, with 8 bases between them. This CDR3 comprises 14 residues. Germline V gene sequence: CDR1 SEHNR, CDR2 FQNEAQ (reference sequence). The CDR3 DNA reads as TGTGCCAGCAGCTTAGTGACAGAAAATTCACCCCTCCACTTT. Protein: CASSLVTENSPLHF. The entire variable domain, with the rest obtained from reference TRBV7-9 and TRBJ1-6, is as follows: DTGVSQNPRHKITKRGQNVTFRCDPISEHNRLYWYRQTLGQGPEFLTYFQNEAQLEKSRLLSDRFSAERPKGSFSTLEIQRTEQGDSAMYLCASSLVTENSPLHFGNGTRLTVT.

This clonotype was detected a few times. This chain links TRBV6-5 with TRBJ1-2; D is ambiguous. This CDR3 comprises 16 residues. From germline, CDR1 is MNHEY and CDR2 SVGAGI. V shed 3 bases and J shed 4 bases, with 18 bases lying between them. CDR3 nucleotides: TGTGCCAGCAGTTATTCCTCTCTGGCGCCCGCCTATGGCTACACCTTC. Translating gives CASSYSSLAPAYGYTF.

In this sample, this clonotype turned up a few times. The rearrangement uses TRBV18 and TRBJ1-6, with TRBD1 matching 7 bases. The CDR3 sequence is 15 residues long. Losses at the gene ends were 3 bases for V and 7 bases for J; bases not matched to a gene: 6. Germline V gene sequence: CDR1 KGHSH, CDR2 LQKENI. DNA for the CDR3: TGTGCCAGCTCACCGGACAGGCGGGGGAATTCACCCCTCCACTTT. This translates into CASSPDRRGNSPLHF.

This clonotype occurred a few times. The chain recombines TRBV4-1 with TRBJ1-2; D is ambiguous. Trimming took 4 bases from V and 0 from J, leaving 18 bases between them. This CDR3 comprises 17 residues. Per germline, CDR1 MGHRA and CDR2 YSYEKL. The CDR3 loop is CASSPPGRARANYGYTF. CDR3 bases: TGCGCCAGCAGCCCCCCAGGAAGGGCGAGAGCTAACTATGGCTACACCTTC.

At least ten counts were recorded for this clonotype. The chain links TRBV7-8 to TRBJ2-2; no clear D. This CDR3 is 13 amino acids long. The V end was cut by 1 base, the J end by 4 bases, with 4 bases between. Germline V lookup: CDR1 SGHVS, CDR2 FQNEAQ. This CDR3 is CASSLDGTGELFF. CDR3 coding DNA: TGTGCCAGCAGCTTAGACGGCACCGGGGAGCTGTTTTTT.

This clonotype was picked up a small number of times. The J gene is TRBJ1-2, the V gene TRBV27; D remains unclear. Per germline, CDR1 MNHEY and CDR2 SMNVEV (reference sequence). Trimming removed 4 bases at V and 6 bases at J, with 15 bases between. CDR3 length equals 14 residues. The CDR3 spells CASSSHQVADGYTF. The CDR3 DNA reads as TGTGCCAGCAGTTCCCACCAGGTTGCAGATGGCTACACCTTC.

This clonotype was seen ten or more times. V usage is TRBV4-3 and J usage is TRBJ2-7; 13 bases fit TRBD2. Germline-derived CDR1 and CDR2 are LGHNA and YSLEER. The V and J ends lost 3 bases and 5 bases, in that order; junction bases with no gene match: 7. The CDR3 extends over 16 amino acids. CDR3 sequence: CASSHQTSGGLNEQYF. CDR3 DNA: TGCGCCAGCAGCCACCAGACTAGCGGGGGGCTTAACGAGCAGTACTTC.

This clonotype was detected many times. This chain joins TRBV5-5 and TRBJ2-4; D gene uncertain. Germline V gene lookup returns CDR1 SGHKS and CDR2 YYEKEE (reference sequence). The germline V and J ends were trimmed by 1 base and 9 bases, with 8 bases remaining between them. The CDR3 consists of 12 residues. In DNA, the CDR3 is TGTGCCAGCAGCTTGTATGGGATCATTCAGTACTTC. Translation: CASSLYGIIQYF.

The chain employs TRBV18 and TRBJ1-6, with no clear D. The CDR3 consists of 17 residues. Germline values: CDR1 KGHSH, CDR2 LQKENI. Trimming shortened V by 1 base and J by 8 bases, and 18 bases separated the two germline ends. The CDR3, as DNA: TGTGCCAGCTCACCACGGAAAACGGTCGGGCCCGATTCACCCCTCCACTTT. This encodes CASSPRKTVGPDSPLHF. The whole variable domain, filled in from reference TRBV18 and TRBJ1-6, reads NAGVMQNPRHLVRRRGQEARLRCSPMKGHSHVYWYRQLPEEGLKFMVYLQKENIIDESGMPKERFSAEFPKEGPSILRIQQVVRGDSAAYFCASSPRKTVGPDSPLHFGNGTRLTVT.

The rearrangement joins TRBV5-1 to TRBJ2-7; tentatively, D is TRBD2 (6 bases). CDR3 size: 14 residues. Trimming shortened V by 4 bases and J by 2 bases, and 13 bases separated the two germline ends. Germline V gene sequence: CDR1 SGHRS, CDR2 YFSETQ. CDR3 DNA sequence: TGCGCCAGCAGCCTGAGTAGCGGCCCCTACGAGCAGTACTTC. Translated: CASSLSSGPYEQYF.

This clonotype was observed a handful of times. The chain uses TRBV20-1 and TRBJ1-2, with D perhaps matching TRBD1 (6 bases). The CDR3 runs to 14 residues. Germline assignment: CDR1 DFQATT and CDR2 SNEGSKA (reference sequence). The V end lost 6 bases, the J end lost 6 bases, and 20 bases lay between the germline ends. The CDR3 DNA reads as TGCAGTGCCCCTCACCCGGGGGCTCGAGATGGCTACACCTTC. This translates into CSAPHPGARDGYTF.

This clonotype has a handful of counts. The J gene is TRBJ2-5, the V gene TRBV9; TRBD1 matches 9 bases. V was pared by 3 bases and J by 3 bases, with 3 bases of the junction left unmatched. The CDR3 runs to 14 residues. Looked up from germline, CDR1 is SGDLS and CDR2 is YYNGEE. The CDR3 region is CASSEGQGKETQYF. CDR3 bases: TGTGCCAGCAGCGAGGGACAGGGCAAAGAGACCCAGTACTTC.

There are a few counts of this clonotype. V gene TRBV12-3 or TRBV12-4 combines with J gene TRBJ1-1; D might be TRBD1 (5 bases). The CDR3 loop spans 12 amino acids. V was cut by 6 bases and J by 6 bases, with 11 bases left in between. The CDR3 nucleotides read TGTGCCAGCAGACGGGACGTCGCTGAAGCTTTCTTT. It yields the protein CASRRDVAEAFF.